The present TCR beta chain was sequenced within a study of PD-L1 blockade in urothelial cancer. Whole-study context: Dosed intravenously at 1,200 mg every 3 weeks, atezolizumab was initiated by patients around 2014.

Time point defined: peripheral blood 6 weeks after treatment start. The table came from immunoSEQ multiplex PCR; TCRdb's copy has only in-frame clones and leaves some out. Here the sample spans just over 40,000 clones, around 83% being singletons. This TCR was sampled from a man between 65 and 85 years old with urothelial cancer. The sequencing used PBMCs, collected around atezolizumab (anti-PD-L1) treatment.

The DNA for the CDR3 is TGTGCCACCAGCAGTTGGGGACAGGGGAATGAAAAACTGTTTTTT. Translating it yields CATSSWGQGNEKLFF. The chain couples TRBV15 to TRBJ1-4, with 10 bases matching TRBD1. The CDR3 spans 15 residues. Germline V gives CDR1 LNHNV, CDR2 YYDKDF (reference sequence). V gave up 3 bases and J gave up 5 bases; unmatched junction bases: 3.